The clone carrying this TCR beta chain was observed a few times. Its antigen is not identified. This entry comes from a study of T cell repertoires in cytomegalovirus infection. Study summary: Both a matching HLA type and CMV infection were indicated by public TCR beta signatures. General observations from the study: Carriage of CMV together with the relevant HLA was identifiable through cumulative public TCR beta family frequency. Dominating the ex vivo response were TCR beta clonotypes that were CMV-specific and HLA-C-restricted.

TCRdb redid the calling of the reads with MiXCR, one entry per CDR3 protein. The repertoire holds roughly 600,000 distinct CDR3 sequences, with roughly 24% as singletons. V was trimmed by 1 base and J by 2 bases, leaving 11 bases between them. There are 15 residues in the CDR3. Germline V gene sequence: CDR1 DFQATT, CDR2 SNEGSKA (reference sequence). The sample was CD8+ T cells from PBMCs. This chain joins TRBV20-1 and TRBJ2-2; D is unclear. The clonotype originates from a human donor in good health (CMV status not recorded). Some clones in this sample may be carry-over from other donors' samples. In nucleotides, the CDR3 is TGCAGTGCTAGAGTTGGGCCGACTAACACCGGGGAGCTGTTTTTT. Translating gives CSARVGPTNTGELFF.